This TCR beta chain was found in a study of control samples from healthy donors and cancer patients (dated by TCRdb to 2018 to 2020). Points on this clone: No antigen is known for it. One base away there is no much larger clone; base qualities are not given.

CDR1 and CDR2 (KGHDR, SFDVKD) derive from the germline V gene. Trimming accounts for 3 bases at V and 14 bases at J, while the number of junction bases matched to no gene is 14. The CDR3 sequence holds 16 residues, the cysteine and phenylalanine included. The entry retains the CDR3 DNA only, 48 bases that are in frame from base 1. Receptor libraries were prepared by the immunoSEQ multiplex PCR assay. This is the immuneACCESS table as TCRdb keeps it, with only in-frame sequences that have V and J called. A part of the clones is gone; compared with another copy, unresolved V genes explain less than half, and the rest is unexplained. Here the sample has 200,000 to 250,000 clones; 85% to 95% occur a single time. Together, the top ten hold 1.5% of the sample.

This clonotype originated in a man between 45 and 60 years old in good health. Source material: blood. The chain links TRBV24-1 with TRBJ2-1; TRBD1 aligns with 11 central bases. The DNA sequence is as follows: TGTGCCACCAGTGATGTGACCGGGACAGGGGGACAGGAAAAGTTCTTC. Translated, this is CATSDVTGTGGQEKFF.